These 18 T cell receptor beta chains came from one sample sequenced in a study of blood T cell repertoires in COVID-19. TCRdb's copy holds only in-frame clones and misses some; the assay was immunoSEQ multiplex PCR. The profile shows approximately 290,000 clones, 80% to 85% of them singletons. Sequenced input: peripheral blood. These receptors came from an older person with COVID-19, enrolled during active disease.

V and J are TRBV19 and TRBJ1-1; possibly TRBD1 for D (5 bases). This CDR3 contains 16 residues. Germline CDR1 LNHDA, CDR2 SQIVND (reference sequence). V lost 6 bases to trimming and J lost 4 bases, with 21 bases between them. CDR3 in amino acids: CASREPTGTPGTEAFF. CDR3 bases: TGTGCCAGTAGAGAACCCACAGGAACGCCCGGCACTGAAGCTTTCTTT.

For the CDR3, the DNA is TGTGCCAGCAGCCTGGCGCCTTGGACAAGAAAGAACAATGAGCAGTTCTTC. Protein sequence: CASSLAPWTRKNNEQFF. The chain recombines TRBV28 with TRBJ2-1, with D possibly being TRBD1 (5 bases). The CDR3 contains 17 residues. Germline CDR1 and CDR2: MDHEN and SYDVKM. V lost 6 bases and J 5 bases, leaving 23 bases between the germline ends.

This chain uses TRBV6-2 or TRBV6-3 with TRBJ2-1; D possibly corresponds to TRBD2 (6 bases). Germline V lookup: CDR1 MNHEY, CDR2 SVGEGT. The CDR3 runs to 16 residues. V lost 2 bases, J lost 4 bases, and 15 bases lay in between. The CDR3 region has the DNA TGTGCCAGCAGTTACCCGGCGGAGGGCCGGTACAATGAGCAGTTCTTC. This gives the protein CASSYPAEGRYNEQFF.

The chain recombines TRBV6-4 with TRBJ2-1; 8 bases align to TRBD2. After removal of 2 bases from V and 5 bases from J, the junction contained 5 bases not matched to a gene. Germline CDR1 is MRHNA and CDR2 is SNTAGT. The CDR3 sequence is 15 residues long. The CDR3 nucleotides are TGTGCCAGCAGTGACGGAGCGGGGGTAAACAATGAGCAGTTCTTC. This translates into CASSDGAGVNNEQFF.

The chain recombines TRBV27 with TRBJ1-6; 9 bases map to TRBD1. The CDR3 runs to 17 residues. From germline, CDR1 is MNHEY and CDR2 SMNVEV (reference sequence). The V gene end was trimmed by 8 bases and the J gene end by 7 bases; junction bases not matched to a gene: 15. CDR3 sequence (DNA): TGTGCCAGCCGCCTTTGGGGACAGGGTGATCAAAATTCACCCCTCCACTTT. Amino acids: CASRLWGQGDQNSPLHF.

This clone was found a few times. The chain is built from TRBV7-8 and TRBJ2-2; weak D call: TRBD1 (6 bases). The V gene lost 5 bases and the J gene lost 4 bases, with 11 bases spanning the gap. Germline V lookup: CDR1 SGHVS, CDR2 FQNEAQ. This CDR3 is 14 amino acids long. The CDR3 bases are TGTGCCAGCAGCAAGGACAGATCCACCGGGGAGCTGTTTTTT. It encodes CASSKDRSTGELFF.

V usage is TRBV18 and J usage is TRBJ1-1, with a weak D call TRBD1 (5 bases). This CDR3 has 16 residues. Germline lookup yields CDR1 KGHSH and CDR2 LQKENI. Trimming removed 2 bases from V and 4 bases from J, with 17 bases in between. CDR3 in amino acids: CASSPKHVPGGTEAFF. As DNA, the CDR3 is TGTGCCAGCTCACCAAAACACGTGCCGGGGGGCACTGAAGCTTTCTTT.

This sequence joins TRBV24-1 and TRBJ2-7; weak D call: TRBD2 (5 bases). V was trimmed by 8 bases and J by 6 bases, leaving 19 bases between them. CDR1 and CDR2 (germline): KGHDR, SFDVKD. The CDR3 is 14 amino acids. CDR3 sequence reads: CATTRIEGLGEQYF. CDR3 nucleotide sequence: TGTGCCACCACCAGAATCGAGGGTTTGGGCGAGCAGTACTTC.

The CDR3 DNA reads as TGCGCCAGCAGCTTAATCGGTAGTAACACCGGGGAGCTGTTTTTT. It encodes CASSLIGSNTGELFF. V is TRBV5-1 and J is TRBJ2-2; D not certain. The CDR3 covers 15 residues. With 2 bases removed from V and 2 bases from J, the gap between germline ends came to 10 bases. The germline V gene encodes CDR1 SGHRS and CDR2 YFSETQ.

The chain links TRBV11-2 to TRBJ1-1; no reliable D call. V lost 5 bases and J 8 bases, leaving 15 bases between the germline ends. The CDR3 length is 13 residues. Germline loops: CDR1 SGHAT, CDR2 FQNNGV. This CDR3 is CASSPQLSNEAFF. CDR3 sequence (DNA): TGTGCCAGCAGCCCGCAACTGAGCAACGAAGCTTTCTTT.

The chain combines TRBV27 with TRBJ2-7, with 7 bases that match TRBD2. Trimming cost V 1 base and J 3 bases; bases outside gene matches: 9. The CDR3 is made up of 16 amino acids. CDR1 is MNHEY and CDR2 is SMNVEV in the germline V gene (reference sequence). The chain's CDR3 is CASSLWSSGIDYEQYF. The CDR3 DNA reads as TGTGCCAGCAGTTTATGGTCCAGCGGGATTGACTACGAGCAGTACTTC.

The rearrangement links TRBV7-9 to TRBJ1-2; D gene unclear. Between the trimmed V and J ends, which lost 3 bases and 5 bases, there was a span of 10 bases. The CDR3 runs to 13 residues. From germline, CDR1 is SEHNR and CDR2 FQNEAQ (reference sequence). The CDR3 is CASSFDGFYGYTF. In nucleotides, the CDR3 is TGTGCCAGCAGCTTTGATGGCTTTTATGGCTACACCTTC.

This rearrangement joins TRBV5-4 to TRBJ2-3; TRBD2 agrees at 7 bases. The germline CDR1 and CDR2 sequences are SGHNT and YYREEE (reference sequence). The CDR3 has 15 amino acids. The junction had 7 bases not matched to a gene; V was cut back by 4 bases and J by 2 bases. CDR3 coding DNA: TGTGCCAGCAGCAAAGGACTAGAAGTCACAGATACGCAGTATTTT. Translated: CASSKGLEVTDTQYF.

The chain carries TRBV4-1 and TRBJ1-1; TRBD1 is a possible D gene (5 bases). The CDR3 covers 16 residues. The germline V gene has CDR1 MGHRA and CDR2 YSYEKL. V lost 1 base and J lost 0, with 12 bases in between. CDR3 coding DNA: TGCGCCAGCAGCCAAGTTGACCAGGGATTGAACACTGAAGCTTTCTTT. Amino acid sequence: CASSQVDQGLNTEAFF.

V and J are TRBV14 and TRBJ2-7; 9 bases fit TRBD1. The V segment lost 4 bases and the J segment 3 bases; nucleotides outside the gene matches: 7. Germline loops: CDR1 SGHDN, CDR2 FVKESK. The CDR3 spans 15 residues. CDR3 DNA: TGTGCCAGCAGCCCGACAGGGGGGAACCTCTACGAGCAGTACTTC. Amino acids: CASSPTGGNLYEQYF.

The CDR3 sequence: CASSPGAGAGELFF. In DNA, the CDR3 is TGTGCCAGCAGCCCCGGGGCGGGGGCCGGGGAGCTGTTTTTT. This chain links TRBV9 with TRBJ2-2; TRBD2 matches at 7 bases. Per germline, CDR1 SGDLS and CDR2 YYNGEE. V lost 4 bases and J lost 6; bases outside the gene matches: 6. This CDR3 region has 14 residues.

The chain has TRBV6-5 and TRBJ1-6; D is possibly TRBD1 (5 bases). The germline V gene encodes CDR1 MNHEY and CDR2 SVGAGI. Deletions cut 7 bases from V and 5 bases from J, with 9 bases between. The CDR3 consists of 13 residues. The CDR3 nucleotides read TGTGCCAGCAAAGGGGCGAATAATTCACCCCTCCACTTT. Encoded protein: CASKGANNSPLHF.

J is TRBJ2-7 and V is TRBV28; 10 bases fit TRBD2. The CDR3 contains 14 residues. V dropped 3 bases and J dropped 4; count of bases not matched to a gene: 3. Germline V gives CDR1 MDHEN, CDR2 SYDVKM. The chain's CDR3 is CASSFRTSGYEQYF. The CDR3 nucleotides read TGTGCCAGCAGTTTCCGGACTAGCGGTTACGAGCAGTACTTC.